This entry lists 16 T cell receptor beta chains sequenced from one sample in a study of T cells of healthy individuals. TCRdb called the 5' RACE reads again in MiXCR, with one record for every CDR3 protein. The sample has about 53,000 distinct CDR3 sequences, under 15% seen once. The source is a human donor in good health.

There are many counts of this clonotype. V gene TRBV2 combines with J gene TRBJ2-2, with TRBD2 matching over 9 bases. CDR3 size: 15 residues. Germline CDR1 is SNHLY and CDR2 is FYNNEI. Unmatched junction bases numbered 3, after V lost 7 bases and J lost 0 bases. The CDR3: CASTGLASNTGELFF. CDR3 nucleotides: TGTGCCAGCACGGGACTAGCCTCGAACACCGGGGAGCTGTTTTTT.

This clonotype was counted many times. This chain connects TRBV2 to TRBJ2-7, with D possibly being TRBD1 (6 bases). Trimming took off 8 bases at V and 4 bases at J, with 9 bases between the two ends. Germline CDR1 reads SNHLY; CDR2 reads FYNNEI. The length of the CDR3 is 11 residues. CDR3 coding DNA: TGTGCCAGCCTACAGGGATACGAGCAGTACTTC. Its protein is CASLQGYEQYF.

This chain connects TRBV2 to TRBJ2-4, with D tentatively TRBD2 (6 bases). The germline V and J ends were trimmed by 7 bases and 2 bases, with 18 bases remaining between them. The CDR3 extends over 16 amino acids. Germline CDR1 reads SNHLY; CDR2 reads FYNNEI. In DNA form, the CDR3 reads TGTGCCAGCAAACTCCCCTCCGGGGGTTCCAAAAACATTCAGTACTTC. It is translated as CASKLPSGGSKNIQYF.

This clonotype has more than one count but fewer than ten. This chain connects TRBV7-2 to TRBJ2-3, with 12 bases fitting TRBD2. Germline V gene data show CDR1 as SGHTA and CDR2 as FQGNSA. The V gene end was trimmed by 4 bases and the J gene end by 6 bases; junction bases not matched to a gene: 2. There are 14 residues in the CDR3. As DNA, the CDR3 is TGTGCCAGCAGCTCTAGCGGGGGGGCGGATACGCAGTATTTT. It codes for CASSSSGGADTQYF. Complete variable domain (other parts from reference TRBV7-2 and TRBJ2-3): GAGVSQSPSNKVTEKGKDVELRCDPISGHTALYWYRQSLGQGLEFLIYFQGNSAPDKSGLPSDRFSAERTGGSVSTLTIQRTQQEDSAVYLCASSSSGGADTQYFGPGTRLTVL.

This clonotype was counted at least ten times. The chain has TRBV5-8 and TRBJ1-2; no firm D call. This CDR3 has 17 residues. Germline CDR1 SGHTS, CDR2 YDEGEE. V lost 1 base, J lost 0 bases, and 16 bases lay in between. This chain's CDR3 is CASSLLGRGTANYGYTF. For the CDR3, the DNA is TGTGCCAGCAGCTTGCTAGGTCGAGGTACTGCTAACTATGGCTACACCTTC.

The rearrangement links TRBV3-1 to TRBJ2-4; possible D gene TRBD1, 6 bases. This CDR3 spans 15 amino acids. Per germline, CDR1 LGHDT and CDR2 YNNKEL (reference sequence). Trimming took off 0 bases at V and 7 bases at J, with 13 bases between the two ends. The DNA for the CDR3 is TGTGCCAGCAGCCAAGATTACACAGGGTGGAACATTCAGTACTTC. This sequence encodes CASSQDYTGWNIQYF.

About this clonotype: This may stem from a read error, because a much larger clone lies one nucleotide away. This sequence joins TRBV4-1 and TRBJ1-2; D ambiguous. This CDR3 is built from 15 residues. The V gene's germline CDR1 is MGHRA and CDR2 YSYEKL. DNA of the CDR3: TGCGCCAGCAGCCAAGAGGGCAGAAGTAACAATGGCTACACCTTC. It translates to CASSQEGRSNNGYTF.

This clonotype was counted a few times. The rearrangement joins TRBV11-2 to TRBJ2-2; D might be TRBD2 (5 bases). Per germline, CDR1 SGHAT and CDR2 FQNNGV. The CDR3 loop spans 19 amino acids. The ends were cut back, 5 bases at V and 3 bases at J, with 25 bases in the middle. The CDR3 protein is CASSPIGDWKVRDTGELFF. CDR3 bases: TGTGCCAGCAGCCCGATCGGGGATTGGAAAGTAAGGGACACCGGGGAGCTGTTTTTT.

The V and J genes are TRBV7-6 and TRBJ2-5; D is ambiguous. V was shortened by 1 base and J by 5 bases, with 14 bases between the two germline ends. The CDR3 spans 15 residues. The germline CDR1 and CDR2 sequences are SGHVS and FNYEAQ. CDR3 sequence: CASSLDRRISETQYF. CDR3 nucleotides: TGTGCCAGCAGCTTAGATCGGCGGATAAGCGAGACCCAGTACTTC.

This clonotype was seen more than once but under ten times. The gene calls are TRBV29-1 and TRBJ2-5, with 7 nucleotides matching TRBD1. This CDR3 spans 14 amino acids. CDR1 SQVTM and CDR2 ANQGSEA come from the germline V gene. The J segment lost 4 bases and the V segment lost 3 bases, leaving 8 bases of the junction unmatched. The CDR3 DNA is TGCAGCGTTGACCCGGCGGCAGGGGGAGAGACCCAGTACTTC. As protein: CSVDPAAGGETQYF.

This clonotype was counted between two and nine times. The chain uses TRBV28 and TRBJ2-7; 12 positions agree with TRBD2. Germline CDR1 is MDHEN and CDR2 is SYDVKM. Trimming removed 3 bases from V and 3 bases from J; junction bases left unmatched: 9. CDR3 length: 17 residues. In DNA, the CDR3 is TGTGCCAGCAGTTTGACTAGCGGGAGCTCCACCCACTACGAGCAGTACTTC. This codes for CASSLTSGSSTHYEQYF.

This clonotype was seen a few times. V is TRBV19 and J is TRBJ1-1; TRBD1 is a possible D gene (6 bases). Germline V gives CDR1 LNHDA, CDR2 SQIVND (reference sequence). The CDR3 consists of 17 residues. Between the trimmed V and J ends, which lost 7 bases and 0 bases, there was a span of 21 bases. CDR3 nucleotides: TGTGCCAGTACCGCGGACAGCTTAAACTTTATGAACACTGAAGCTTTCTTT. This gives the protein CASTADSLNFMNTEAFF.

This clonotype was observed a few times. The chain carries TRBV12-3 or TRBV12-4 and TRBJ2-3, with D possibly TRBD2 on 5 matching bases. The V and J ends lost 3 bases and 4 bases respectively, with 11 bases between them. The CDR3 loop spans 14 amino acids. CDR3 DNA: TGTGCCAGCAGTTTTGCTGCGGGCGCAGATACGCAGTATTTT. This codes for CASSFAAGADTQYF.

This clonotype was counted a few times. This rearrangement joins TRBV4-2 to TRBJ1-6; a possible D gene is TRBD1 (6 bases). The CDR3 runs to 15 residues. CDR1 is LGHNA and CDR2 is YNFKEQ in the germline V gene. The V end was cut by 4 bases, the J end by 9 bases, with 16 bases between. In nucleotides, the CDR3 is TGTGCCAGCAGCCCCAACAGGGTAGGGGGTTCACCCCTCCACTTT. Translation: CASSPNRVGGSPLHF.

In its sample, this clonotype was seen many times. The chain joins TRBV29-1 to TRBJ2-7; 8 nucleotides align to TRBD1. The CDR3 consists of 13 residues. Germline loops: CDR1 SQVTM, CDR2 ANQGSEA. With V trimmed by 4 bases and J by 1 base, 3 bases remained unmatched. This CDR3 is CSVAGTGSYEQYF. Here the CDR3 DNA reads TGCAGCGTTGCCGGGACAGGTTCCTACGAGCAGTACTTC.

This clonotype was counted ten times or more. CDR3 sequence: CASSQDRGAYEQYF. As DNA, the CDR3 is TGCGCCAGCAGCCAAGATCGGGGAGCCTACGAGCAGTACTTC. This chain uses TRBV4-3 with TRBJ2-7; possibly TRBD2 for D (5 bases). The V gene's germline CDR1 is LGHNA and CDR2 YSLEER. There are 14 residues in the CDR3. Between the trimmed V and J ends, which lost 0 bases and 2 bases, there was a span of 8 bases.